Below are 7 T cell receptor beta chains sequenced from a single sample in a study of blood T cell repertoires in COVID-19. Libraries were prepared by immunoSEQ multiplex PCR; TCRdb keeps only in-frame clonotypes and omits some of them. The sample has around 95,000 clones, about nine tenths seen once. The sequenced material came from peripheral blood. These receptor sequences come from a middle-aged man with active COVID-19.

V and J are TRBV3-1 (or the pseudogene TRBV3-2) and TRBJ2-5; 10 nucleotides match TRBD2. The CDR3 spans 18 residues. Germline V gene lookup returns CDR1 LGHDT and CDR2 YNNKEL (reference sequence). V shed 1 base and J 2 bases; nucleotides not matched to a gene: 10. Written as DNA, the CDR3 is TGTGCCAGCAGCCAAGCGGGACTAGCGACCGACCCACAAGAGACCCAGTACTTC. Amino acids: CASSQAGLATDPQETQYF.

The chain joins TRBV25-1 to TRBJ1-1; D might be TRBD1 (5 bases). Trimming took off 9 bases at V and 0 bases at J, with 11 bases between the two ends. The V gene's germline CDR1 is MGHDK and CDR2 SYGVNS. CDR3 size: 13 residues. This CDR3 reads CASRDSMNTEAFF. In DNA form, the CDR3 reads TGTGCCAGTAGGGACTCCATGAACACTGAAGCTTTCTTT. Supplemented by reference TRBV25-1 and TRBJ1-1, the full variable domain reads EADIYQTPRYLVIGTGKKITLECSQTMGHDKMYWYQQDPGMELHLIHYSYGVNSTEKGDLSSESTVSRIRTEHFPLTLESARPSHTSQYLCASRDSMNTEAFFGQGTRLTVV.

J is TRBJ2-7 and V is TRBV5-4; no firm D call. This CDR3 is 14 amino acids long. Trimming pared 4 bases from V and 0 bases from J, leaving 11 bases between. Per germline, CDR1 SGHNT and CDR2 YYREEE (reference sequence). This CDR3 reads CASSIDTSSYEQYV. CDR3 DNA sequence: TGTGCCAGCAGCATCGACACGAGCTCCTACGAGCAGTACGTC.

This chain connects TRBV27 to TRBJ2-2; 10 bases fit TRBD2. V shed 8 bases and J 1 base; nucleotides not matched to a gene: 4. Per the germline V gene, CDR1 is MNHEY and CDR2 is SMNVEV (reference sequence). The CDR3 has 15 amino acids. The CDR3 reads CASGSSGRNTGELFF. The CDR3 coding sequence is TGTGCCAGCGGCTCTAGCGGGAGGAACACCGGGGAGCTGTTTTTT.

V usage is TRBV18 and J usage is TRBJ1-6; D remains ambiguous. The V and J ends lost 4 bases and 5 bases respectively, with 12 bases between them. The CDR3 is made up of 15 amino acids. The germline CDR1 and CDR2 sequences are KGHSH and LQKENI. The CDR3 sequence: CASSRRQENNSPLHF. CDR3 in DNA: TGTGCCAGCTCACGTCGCCAAGAGAATAATTCACCCCTCCACTTT.

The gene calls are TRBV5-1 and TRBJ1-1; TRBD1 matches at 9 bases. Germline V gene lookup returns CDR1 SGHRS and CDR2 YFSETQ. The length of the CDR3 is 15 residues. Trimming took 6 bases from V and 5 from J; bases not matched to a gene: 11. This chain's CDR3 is CASNPGQGIRTEAFF. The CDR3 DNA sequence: TGCGCCAGCAATCCGGGACAGGGAATAAGGACTGAAGCTTTCTTT.

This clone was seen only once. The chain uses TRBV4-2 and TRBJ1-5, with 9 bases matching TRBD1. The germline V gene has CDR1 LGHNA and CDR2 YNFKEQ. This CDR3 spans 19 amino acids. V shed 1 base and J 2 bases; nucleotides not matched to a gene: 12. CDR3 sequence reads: CASSQVLGQGSGGNQPQHF. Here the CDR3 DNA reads TGTGCCAGCAGCCAAGTGCTGGGACAGGGTTCTGGGGGCAATCAGCCCCAGCATTTT.